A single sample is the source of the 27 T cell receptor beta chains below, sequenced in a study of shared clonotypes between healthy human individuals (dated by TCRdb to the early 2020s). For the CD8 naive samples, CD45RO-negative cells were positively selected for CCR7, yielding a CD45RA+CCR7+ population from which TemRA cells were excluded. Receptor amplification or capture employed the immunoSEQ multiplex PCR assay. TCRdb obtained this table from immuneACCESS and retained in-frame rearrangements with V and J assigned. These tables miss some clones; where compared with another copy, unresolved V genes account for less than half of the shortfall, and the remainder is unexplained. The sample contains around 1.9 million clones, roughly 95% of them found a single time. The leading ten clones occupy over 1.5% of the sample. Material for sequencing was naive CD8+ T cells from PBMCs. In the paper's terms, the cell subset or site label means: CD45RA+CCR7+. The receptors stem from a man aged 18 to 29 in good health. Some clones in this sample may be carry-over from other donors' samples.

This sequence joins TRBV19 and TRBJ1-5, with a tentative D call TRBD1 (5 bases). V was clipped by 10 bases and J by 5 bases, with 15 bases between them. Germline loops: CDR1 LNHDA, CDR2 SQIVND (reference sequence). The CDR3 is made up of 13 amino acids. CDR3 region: CATSGGRDQPQHF. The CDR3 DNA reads TGTGCCACGAGCGGGGGGAGGGATCAGCCCCAGCATTTT.

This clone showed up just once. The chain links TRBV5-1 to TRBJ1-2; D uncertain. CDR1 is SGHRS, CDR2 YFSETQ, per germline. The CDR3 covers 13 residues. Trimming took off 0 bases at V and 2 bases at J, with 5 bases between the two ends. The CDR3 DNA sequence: TGCGCCAGCAGCTTGGGACACAACTATGGCTACACCTTC. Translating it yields CASSLGHNYGYTF.

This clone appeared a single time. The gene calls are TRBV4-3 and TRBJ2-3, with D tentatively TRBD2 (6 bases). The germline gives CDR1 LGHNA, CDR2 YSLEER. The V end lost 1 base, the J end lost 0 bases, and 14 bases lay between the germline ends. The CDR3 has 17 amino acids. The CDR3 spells CASSQGVSGSSTDTQYF. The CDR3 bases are TGCGCCAGCAGCCAAGGAGTTAGCGGATCTAGCACAGATACGCAGTATTTT.

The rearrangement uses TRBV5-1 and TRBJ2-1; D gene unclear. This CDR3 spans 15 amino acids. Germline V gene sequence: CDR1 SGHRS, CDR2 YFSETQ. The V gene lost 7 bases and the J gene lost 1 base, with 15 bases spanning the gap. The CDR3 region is CASSLRVRSYNEQFF. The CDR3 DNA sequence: TGCGCCAGCTCCCTCCGGGTCCGTTCCTACAATGAGCAGTTCTTC.

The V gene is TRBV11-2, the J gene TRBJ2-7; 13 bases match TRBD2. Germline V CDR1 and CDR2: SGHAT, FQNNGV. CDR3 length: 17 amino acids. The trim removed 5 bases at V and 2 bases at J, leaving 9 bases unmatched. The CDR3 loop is CASSDLTSGRPTYEQYF. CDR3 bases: TGTGCCAGCAGCGACCTGACTAGCGGGAGGCCTACCTACGAGCAGTACTTC.

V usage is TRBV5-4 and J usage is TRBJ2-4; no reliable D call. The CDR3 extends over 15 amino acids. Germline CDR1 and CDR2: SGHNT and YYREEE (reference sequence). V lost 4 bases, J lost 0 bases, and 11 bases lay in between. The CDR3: CASSPRNEAKNIQYF. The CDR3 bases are TGTGCCAGCAGCCCAAGGAACGAAGCCAAAAACATTCAGTACTTC.

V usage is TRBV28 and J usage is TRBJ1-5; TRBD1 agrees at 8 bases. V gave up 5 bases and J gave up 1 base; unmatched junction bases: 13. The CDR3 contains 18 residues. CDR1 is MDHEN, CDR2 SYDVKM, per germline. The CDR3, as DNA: TGTGCCAGCAGTCCAACGGACAGGGTGTTGGTCAGCAATCAGCCCCAGCATTTT. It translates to CASSPTDRVLVSNQPQHF.

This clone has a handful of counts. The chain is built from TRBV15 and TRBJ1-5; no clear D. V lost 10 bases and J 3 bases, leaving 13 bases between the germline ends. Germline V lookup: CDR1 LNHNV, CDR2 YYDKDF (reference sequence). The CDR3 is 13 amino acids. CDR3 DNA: TGTGCCAGCCGAGGGCCGGACAATCAGCCCCAGCATTTT. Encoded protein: CASRGPDNQPQHF.

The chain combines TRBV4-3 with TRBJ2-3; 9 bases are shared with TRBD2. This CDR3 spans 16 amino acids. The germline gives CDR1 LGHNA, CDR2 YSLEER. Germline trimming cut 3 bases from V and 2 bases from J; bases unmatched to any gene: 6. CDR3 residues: CASSHETSGYTDTQYF. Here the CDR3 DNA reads TGCGCCAGCAGCCATGAAACTAGCGGGTACACAGATACGCAGTATTTT.

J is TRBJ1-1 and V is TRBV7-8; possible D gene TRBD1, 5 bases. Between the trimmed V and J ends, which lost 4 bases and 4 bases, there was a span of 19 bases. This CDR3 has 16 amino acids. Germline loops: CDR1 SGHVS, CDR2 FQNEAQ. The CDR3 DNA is TGTGCCAGCAGCTCCCCCCCAGCAGGGATCCGCACTGAAGCTTTCTTT. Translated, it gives CASSSPPAGIRTEAFF. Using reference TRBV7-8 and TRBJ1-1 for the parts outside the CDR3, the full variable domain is GAGVSQSPRYKVAKRGQDVALRCDPISGHVSLFWYQQALGQGPEFLTYFQNEAQLDKSGLPSDRFFAERPEGSVSTLKIQRTQQEDSAVYLCASSSPPAGIRTEAFFGQGTRLTVV.

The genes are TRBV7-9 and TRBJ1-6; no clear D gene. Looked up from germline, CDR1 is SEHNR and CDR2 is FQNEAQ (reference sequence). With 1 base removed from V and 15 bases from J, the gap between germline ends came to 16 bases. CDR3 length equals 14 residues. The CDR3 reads CASSLDLDPHYLHF. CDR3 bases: TGTGCCAGCAGCTTAGACTTGGACCCACATTACCTCCACTTT. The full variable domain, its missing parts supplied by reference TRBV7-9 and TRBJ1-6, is DTGVSQNPRHKITKRGQNVTFRCDPISEHNRLYWYRQTLGQGPEFLTYFQNEAQLEKSRLLSDRFSAERPKGSFSTLEIQRTEQGDSAMYLCASSLDLDPHYLHFGNGTRLTVT.

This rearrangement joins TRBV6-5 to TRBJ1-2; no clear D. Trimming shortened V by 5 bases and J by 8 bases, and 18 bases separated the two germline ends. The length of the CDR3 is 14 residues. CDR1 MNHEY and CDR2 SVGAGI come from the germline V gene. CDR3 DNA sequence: TGTGCCAGCAGTCCCTATAAGGGTTCTGGGGGCTACACCTTC. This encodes CASSPYKGSGGYTF.

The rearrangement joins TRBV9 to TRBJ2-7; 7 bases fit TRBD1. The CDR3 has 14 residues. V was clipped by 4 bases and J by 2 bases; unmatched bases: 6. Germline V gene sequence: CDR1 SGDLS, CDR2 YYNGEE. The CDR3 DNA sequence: TGTGCCAGCAGCTGCCACAGGGGACCCTACGAGCAGTACTTC. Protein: CASSCHRGPYEQYF.

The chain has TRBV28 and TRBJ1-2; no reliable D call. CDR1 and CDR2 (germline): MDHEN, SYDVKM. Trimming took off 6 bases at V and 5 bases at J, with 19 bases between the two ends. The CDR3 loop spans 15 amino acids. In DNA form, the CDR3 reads TGTGCCAGCAGACCGGACGGAACATATGATTATGGCTACACCTTC. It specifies CASRPDGTYDYGYTF.

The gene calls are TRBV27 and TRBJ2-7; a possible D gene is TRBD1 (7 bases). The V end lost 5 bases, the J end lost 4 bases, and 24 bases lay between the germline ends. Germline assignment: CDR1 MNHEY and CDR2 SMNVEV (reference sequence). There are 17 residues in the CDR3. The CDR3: CASSDPPVEGAGYEQYF. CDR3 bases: TGTGCCAGCAGTGACCCCCCCGTGGAGGGGGCGGGTTACGAGCAGTACTTC.

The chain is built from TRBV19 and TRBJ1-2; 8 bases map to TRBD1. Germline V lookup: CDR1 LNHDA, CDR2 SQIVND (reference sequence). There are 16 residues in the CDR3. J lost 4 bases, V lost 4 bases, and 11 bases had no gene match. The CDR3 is CASSNDRGSLGYGYTF. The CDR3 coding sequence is TGTGCCAGTAGTAACGACAGGGGCTCCCTGGGCTATGGCTACACCTTC. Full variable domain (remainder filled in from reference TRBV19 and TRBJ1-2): DGGITQSPKYLFRKEGQNVTLSCEQNLNHDAMYWYRQDPGQGLRLIYYSQIVNDFQKGDIAEGYSVSREKKESFPLTVTSAQKNPTAFYLCASSNDRGSLGYGYTFGSGTRLTVV.

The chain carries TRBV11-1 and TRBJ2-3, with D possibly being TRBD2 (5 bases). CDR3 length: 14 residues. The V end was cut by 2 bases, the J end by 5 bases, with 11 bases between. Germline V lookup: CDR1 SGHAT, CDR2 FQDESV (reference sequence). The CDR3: CASSLRGLEDTQYF. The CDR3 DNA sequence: TGTGCCAGCAGCTTAAGAGGGTTGGAAGATACGCAGTATTTT.

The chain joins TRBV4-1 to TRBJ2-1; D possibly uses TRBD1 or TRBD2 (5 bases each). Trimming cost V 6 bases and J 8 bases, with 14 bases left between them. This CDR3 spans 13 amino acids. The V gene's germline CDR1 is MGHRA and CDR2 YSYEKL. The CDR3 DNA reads TGCGCCAGCAGAGAAACGGGGCGAGATGAGCAGTTCTTC. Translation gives CASRETGRDEQFF.

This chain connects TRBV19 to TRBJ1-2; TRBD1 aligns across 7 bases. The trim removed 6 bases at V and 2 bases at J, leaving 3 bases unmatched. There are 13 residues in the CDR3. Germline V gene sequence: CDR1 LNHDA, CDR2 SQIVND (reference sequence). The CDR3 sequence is CASRMGQNYGYTF. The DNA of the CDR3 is TGTGCCAGTAGGATGGGACAGAACTATGGCTACACCTTC.

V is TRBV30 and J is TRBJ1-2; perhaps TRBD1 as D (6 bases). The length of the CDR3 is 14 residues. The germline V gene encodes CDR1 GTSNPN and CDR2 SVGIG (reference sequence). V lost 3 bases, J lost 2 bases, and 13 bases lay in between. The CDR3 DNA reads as TGTGCCTGGAGAACGCAGGGGCTGAACTATGGCTACACCTTC. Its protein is CAWRTQGLNYGYTF.

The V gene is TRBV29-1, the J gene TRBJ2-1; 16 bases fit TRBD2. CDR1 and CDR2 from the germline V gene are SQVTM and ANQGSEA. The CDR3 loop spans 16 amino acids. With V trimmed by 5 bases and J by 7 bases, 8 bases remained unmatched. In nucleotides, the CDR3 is TGCAGCGTTACGGGACTAGCGGGAGGGGGGTGGAATGAGCAGTTCTTC. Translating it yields CSVTGLAGGGWNEQFF.

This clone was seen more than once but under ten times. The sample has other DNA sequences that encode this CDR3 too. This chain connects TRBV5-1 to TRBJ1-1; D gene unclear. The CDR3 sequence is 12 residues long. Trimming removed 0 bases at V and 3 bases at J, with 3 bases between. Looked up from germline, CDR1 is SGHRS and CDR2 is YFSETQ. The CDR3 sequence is CASSLADTEAFF. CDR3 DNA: TGCGCCAGCAGCTTGGCGGACACTGAAGCTTTCTTT.

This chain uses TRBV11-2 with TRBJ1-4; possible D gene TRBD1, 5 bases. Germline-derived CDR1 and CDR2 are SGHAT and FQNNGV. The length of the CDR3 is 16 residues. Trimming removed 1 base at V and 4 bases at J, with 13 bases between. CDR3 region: CASSLGWRGLNEKLFF. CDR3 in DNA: TGTGCCAGCAGCTTAGGATGGAGGGGCCTTAATGAAAAACTGTTTTTT.

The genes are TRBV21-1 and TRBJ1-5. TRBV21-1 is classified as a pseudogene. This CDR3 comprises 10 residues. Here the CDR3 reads CASRDWPQHF. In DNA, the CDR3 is TGTGCCAGCCGGGACTGGCCCCAGCATTTT.

In DNA, the CDR3 is TGTGCCAGCAGAACCGGGACAGGGTCTCGGGAGCAGTACTTC. The encoded protein is CASRTGTGSREQYF. V is TRBV28 and J is TRBJ2-7; TRBD1 matches at 9 bases. This CDR3 is built from 14 residues. Germline V lookup: CDR1 MDHEN, CDR2 SYDVKM. Trimming cost V 6 bases and J 7 bases; bases outside gene matches: 10.

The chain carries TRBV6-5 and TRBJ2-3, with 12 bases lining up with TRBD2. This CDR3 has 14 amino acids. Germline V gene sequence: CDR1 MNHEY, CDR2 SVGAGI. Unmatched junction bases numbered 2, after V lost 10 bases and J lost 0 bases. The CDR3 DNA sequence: TGTGCCACCGGGACTAGCGGGAGCACAGATACGCAGTATTTT. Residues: CATGTSGSTDTQYF.

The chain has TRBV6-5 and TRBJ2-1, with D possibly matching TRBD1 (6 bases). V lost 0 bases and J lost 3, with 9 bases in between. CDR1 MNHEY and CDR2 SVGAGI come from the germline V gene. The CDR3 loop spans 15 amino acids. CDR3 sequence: CASSYSGTNYNEQFF. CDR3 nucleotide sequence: TGTGCCAGCAGTTACTCCGGGACAAACTACAATGAGCAGTTCTTC.